The clone carrying this TCR beta chain has a handful of counts. Its target is unknown. The sample comes from a study of blood T cells in healthy people across ages. Study observations and caveats: The unknown donor CMV status may have confounded expanded clonotype changes.

Primed by a sample-barcoded 5' primer and a J-beta primer mix, a second PCR proceeded for about 7 to 11 cycles. TCRdb re-called the 5' RACE reads with MiXCR, one entry per CDR3 protein. The sample carries about 1.7 million distinct CDR3 sequences, 25% to 30% recorded once. V lost 2 bases to trimming and J lost 8 bases, with 13 bases between them. The CDR3 length is 14 residues. Per the germline V gene, CDR1 is SGHKS and CDR2 is YYEKEE (reference sequence). The chain uses TRBV5-5 and TRBJ1-4; D is undetermined. The sample was blood. The sequence derives from a woman aged 30 to 39 in good health. The CDR3 spells CASSFYGRGEKLFF. CDR3 bases: TGTGCCAGCAGCTTCTATGGGCGAGGAGAAAAACTGTTTTTT.